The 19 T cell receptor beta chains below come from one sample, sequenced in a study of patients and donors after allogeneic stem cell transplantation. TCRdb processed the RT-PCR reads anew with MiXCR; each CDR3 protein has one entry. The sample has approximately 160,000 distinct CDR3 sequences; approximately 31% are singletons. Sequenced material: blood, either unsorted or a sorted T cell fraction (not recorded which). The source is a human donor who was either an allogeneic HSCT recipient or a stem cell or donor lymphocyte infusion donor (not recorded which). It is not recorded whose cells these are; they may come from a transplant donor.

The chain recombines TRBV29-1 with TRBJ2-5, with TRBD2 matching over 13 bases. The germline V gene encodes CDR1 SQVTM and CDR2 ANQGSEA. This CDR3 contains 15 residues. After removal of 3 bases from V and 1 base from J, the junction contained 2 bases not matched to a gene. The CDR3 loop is CSVDGTSGTQETQYF. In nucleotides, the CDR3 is TGCAGCGTTGATGGGACTAGCGGGACCCAAGAGACCCAGTACTTC.

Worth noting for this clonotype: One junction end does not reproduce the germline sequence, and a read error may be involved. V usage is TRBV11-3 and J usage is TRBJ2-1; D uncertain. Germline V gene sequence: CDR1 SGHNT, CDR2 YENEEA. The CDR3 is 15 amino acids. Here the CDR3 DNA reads TGTGCCAGCAGCGCGAGAGGCCCCAATGGGCATGAGCTGTTCTTC. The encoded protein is CASSARGPNGHELFF. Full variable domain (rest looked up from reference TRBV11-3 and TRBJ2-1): EAGVVQSPRYKIIEKKQPVAFWCNPISGHNTLYWYLQNLGQGPELLIRYENEEAVDDSQLPKDRFSAERLKGVDSTLKIQPAELGDSAVYLCASSARGPNGHELFFGPGTRLTVL.

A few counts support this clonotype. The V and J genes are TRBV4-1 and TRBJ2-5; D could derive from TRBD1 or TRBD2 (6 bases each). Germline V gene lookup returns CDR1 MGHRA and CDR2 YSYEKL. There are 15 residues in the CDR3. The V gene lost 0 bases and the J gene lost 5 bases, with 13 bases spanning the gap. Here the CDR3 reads CASSQDDGGRETQYF. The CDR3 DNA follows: TGCGCCAGCAGCCAAGATGACGGGGGCCGGGAGACCCAGTACTTC.

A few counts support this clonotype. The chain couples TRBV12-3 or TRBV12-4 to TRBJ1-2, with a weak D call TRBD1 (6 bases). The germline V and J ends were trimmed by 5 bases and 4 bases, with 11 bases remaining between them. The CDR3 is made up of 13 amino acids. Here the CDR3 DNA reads TGTGCCAGCAGTCAGACAGGACCCTATGGCTACACCTTC. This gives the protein CASSQTGPYGYTF.

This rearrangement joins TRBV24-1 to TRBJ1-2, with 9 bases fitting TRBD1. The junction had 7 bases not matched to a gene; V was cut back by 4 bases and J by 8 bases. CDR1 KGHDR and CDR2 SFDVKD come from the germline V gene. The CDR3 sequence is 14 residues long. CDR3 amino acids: CATSEDGTGRGYTF. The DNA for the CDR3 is TGTGCCACCAGTGAGGATGGGACAGGGCGCGGCTACACCTTC.

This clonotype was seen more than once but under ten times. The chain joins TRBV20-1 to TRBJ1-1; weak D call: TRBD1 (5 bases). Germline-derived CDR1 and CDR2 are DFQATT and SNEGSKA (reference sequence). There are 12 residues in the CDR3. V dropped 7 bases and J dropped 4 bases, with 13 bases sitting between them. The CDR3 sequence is CSEVPGATEAFF. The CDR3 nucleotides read TGCAGTGAGGTCCCCGGGGCCACTGAAGCTTTCTTT.

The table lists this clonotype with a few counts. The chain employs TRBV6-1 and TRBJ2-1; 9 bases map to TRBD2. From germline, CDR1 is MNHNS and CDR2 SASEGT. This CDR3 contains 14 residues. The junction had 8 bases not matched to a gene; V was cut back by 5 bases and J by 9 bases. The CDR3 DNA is TGTGCCAGCAGTCTCGCGGGAGGGCACAGTGAGCAGTTCTTC. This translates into CASSLAGGHSEQFF.

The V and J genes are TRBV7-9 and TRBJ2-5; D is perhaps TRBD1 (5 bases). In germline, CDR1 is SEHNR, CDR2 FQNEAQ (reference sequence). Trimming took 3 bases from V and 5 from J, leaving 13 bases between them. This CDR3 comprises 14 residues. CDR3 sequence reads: CASSLLGVMETQYF. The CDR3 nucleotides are TGTGCCAGCAGCTTGCTAGGGGTGATGGAGACCCAGTACTTC.

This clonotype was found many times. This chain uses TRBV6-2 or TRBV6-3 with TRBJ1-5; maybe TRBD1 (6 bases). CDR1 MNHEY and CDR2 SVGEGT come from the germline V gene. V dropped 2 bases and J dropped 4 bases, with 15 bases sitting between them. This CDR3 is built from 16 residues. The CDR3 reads CASSYHTGRGNQPQHF. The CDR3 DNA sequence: TGTGCCAGCAGTTACCACACAGGGAGAGGGAATCAGCCCCAGCATTTT.

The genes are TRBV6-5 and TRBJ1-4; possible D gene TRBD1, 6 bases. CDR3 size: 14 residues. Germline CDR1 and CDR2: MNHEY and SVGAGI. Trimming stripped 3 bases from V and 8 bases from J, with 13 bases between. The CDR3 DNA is TGTGCCAGCAGTTATGGGGGGGCGCAGGAAAAACTGTTTTTT. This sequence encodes CASSYGGAQEKLFF.

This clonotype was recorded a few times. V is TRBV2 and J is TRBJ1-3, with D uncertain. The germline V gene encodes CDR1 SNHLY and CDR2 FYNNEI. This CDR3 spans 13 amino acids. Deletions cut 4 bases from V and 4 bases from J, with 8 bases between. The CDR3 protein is CASSVAGGNTIYF. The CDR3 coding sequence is TGTGCCAGCAGTGTCGCTGGGGGAAACACCATATATTTT.

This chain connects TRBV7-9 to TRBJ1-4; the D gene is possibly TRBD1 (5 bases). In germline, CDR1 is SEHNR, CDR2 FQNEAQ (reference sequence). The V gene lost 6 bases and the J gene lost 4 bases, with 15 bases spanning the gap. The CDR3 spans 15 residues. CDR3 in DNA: TGTGCCAGCAGTAAGGACACTCGGTTTAATGAAAAACTGTTTTTT. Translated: CASSKDTRFNEKLFF.

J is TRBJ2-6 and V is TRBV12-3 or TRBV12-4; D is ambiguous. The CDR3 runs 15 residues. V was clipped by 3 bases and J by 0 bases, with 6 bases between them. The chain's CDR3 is CASSFLGSGANVLTF. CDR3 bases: TGTGCCAGCAGTTTCTTGGGCTCTGGGGCCAACGTCCTGACTTTC.

In DNA, the CDR3 is TGCGCCAGCAGCCCGACACAGGGGGACCGACGACCCTACGAGCAGTACTTC. Translating gives CASSPTQGDRRPYEQYF. The chain couples TRBV4-1 to TRBJ2-7; 8 bases line up with TRBD1. Trimming took 4 bases from V and 2 from J; bases not matched to a gene: 13. This CDR3 region has 17 residues. CDR1 and CDR2 from the germline V gene are MGHRA and YSYEKL.

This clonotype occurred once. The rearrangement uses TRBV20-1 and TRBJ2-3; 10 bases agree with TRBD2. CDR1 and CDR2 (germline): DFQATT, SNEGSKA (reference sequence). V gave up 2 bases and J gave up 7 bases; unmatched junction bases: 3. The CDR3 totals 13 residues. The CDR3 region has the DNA TGCAGTGCTAGAATAGCGGGAGGCTATACGCAGTATTTT. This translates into CSARIAGGYTQYF.

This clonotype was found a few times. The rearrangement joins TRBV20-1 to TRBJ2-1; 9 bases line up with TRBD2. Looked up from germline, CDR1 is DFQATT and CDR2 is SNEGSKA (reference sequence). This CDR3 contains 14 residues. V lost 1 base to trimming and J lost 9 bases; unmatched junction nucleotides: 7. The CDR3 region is CSARASGVTGEQFF. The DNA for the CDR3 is TGCAGTGCTAGAGCTAGCGGGGTGACAGGTGAGCAGTTCTTC.

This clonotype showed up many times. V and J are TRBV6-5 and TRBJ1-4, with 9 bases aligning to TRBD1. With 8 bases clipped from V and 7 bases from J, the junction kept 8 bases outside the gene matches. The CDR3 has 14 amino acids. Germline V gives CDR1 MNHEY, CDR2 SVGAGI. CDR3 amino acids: CASGGQGRGEKLFF. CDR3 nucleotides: TGTGCCAGCGGGGGACAGGGAAGAGGTGAAAAACTGTTTTTT.

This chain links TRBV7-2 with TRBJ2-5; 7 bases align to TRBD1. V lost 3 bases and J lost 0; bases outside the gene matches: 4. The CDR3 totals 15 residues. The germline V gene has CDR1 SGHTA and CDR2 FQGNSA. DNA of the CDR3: TGTGCCAGCAGCTTGCAACAGGGGTACCAAGAGACCCAGTACTTC. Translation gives CASSLQQGYQETQYF.

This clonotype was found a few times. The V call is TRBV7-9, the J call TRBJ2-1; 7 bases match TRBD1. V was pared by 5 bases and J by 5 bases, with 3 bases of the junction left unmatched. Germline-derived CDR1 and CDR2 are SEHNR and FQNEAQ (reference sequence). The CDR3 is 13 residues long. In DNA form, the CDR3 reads TGTGCCAGCAGCCGACAGGGCAACAATGAGCAGTTCTTC. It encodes CASSRQGNNEQFF.